This T cell receptor beta chain stems from a study of metastatic and nonmetastatic thyroid tumors. Study-wide background: Repertoires from malignant and benign thyroid patients were compared across blood and tumor or nodule tissue.

TCRdb re-clonotyped the PCR reads through MiXCR. The sample includes more than 15,000 clones, about 20% of them seen just once. The CDR3 runs 15 residues. V gave up 4 bases and J gave up 4 bases; unmatched junction bases: 7. Germline loops: CDR1 MNHEY, CDR2 SVGEGT. All patients reached thyroid surgery having received no treatment beforehand. This clone turned up a few times. This sequence joins TRBV6-2 or TRBV6-3 and TRBJ1-5; 7 bases map to TRBD1. Sequenced: adjacent normal tissue. The TCR originated in a female donor with papillary thyroid cancer or a benign thyroid nodule (not recorded which). Some clones in this sample may be carry-over from other donors' samples. CDR3 DNA: TGTGCCAGCAGTTCTCGGACAGGAGGGAATCAGCCCCAGCATTTT. It specifies CASSSRTGGNQPQHF.